This T cell receptor (beta chain) was sequenced in a study of shared clonotypes between healthy human individuals. Assay execution proceeded at the deep level. How the authors handled the data: Filtering differed for immunoSEQ, which gave only junction sequences without quality scores. Some clones are missing from TCRdb's copy, which holds only in-frame ones; the method was immunoSEQ multiplex PCR. Clone size and V and J calls were adopted from that table, with D and trimming inferred from the DNA. Here the sample spans around 600,000 clones, less than 98% being singletons. The CDR3 is made up of 15 amino acids. The junction had 10 bases not matched to a gene; V was cut back by 4 bases and J by 5 bases. Germline V CDR1 and CDR2: KGHSH, LQKENI.

The gene calls are TRBV18 and TRBJ1-1, with 7 nucleotides matching TRBD1. The receptor was derived from a woman in her twenties or thirties in good health. Sample: naive CD4+ T cells sorted from blood. Subset noted: CD45RA+ positively selected. DNA for the CDR3: TGTGCCAGCTCACAGATACCGGGACAGCCGACTGAAGCTTTCTTT. It translates to CASSQIPGQPTEAFF.